One and the same sample provided the 5 T cell receptor beta chains below, sequenced in a study of tumor and adjacent non-tumor tissue in lung cancer. This sample's RNA came from whole unsorted tissue. The normal lung tissue was taken more than 3 cm from the tumor edge. The library came from three nested PCR rounds adapted from ARM-PCR protocols. TCRdb redid the calling of the multiplex PCR reads with MiXCR, one entry per CDR3 protein. The repertoire consists of around 75,000 distinct CDR3 sequences, with around 70% occurring once and the leading ten covering around a quarter. Sequenced material: distant non-tumor lung tissue. These receptors were taken from a woman in her fifties or sixties with non-small cell lung cancer.

Comment on this clonotype: A read error may explain this, as a much larger clone is one base away. The chain is built from TRBV10-3 and TRBJ1-1, with 7 bases that match TRBD1. V dropped 5 bases and J dropped 3; count of bases not matched to a gene: 12. From germline, CDR1 is ENHRY and CDR2 SYGVKD. This CDR3 is 16 amino acids long. CDR3 loop: CAISTGQEGIHTEAFF. The CDR3 region has the DNA TGTGCCATCAGTACTGGACAGGAGGGAATACACACTGAAGCTTTCTTT.

This clonotype was detected only once. Since a much larger clone is just one base distant, this may be a read error. The chain recombines TRBV28 with TRBJ1-1; unclear D gene. Per the germline V gene, CDR1 is MDHEN and CDR2 is SYDVKM. Trimming pared 5 bases from V and 3 bases from J, leaving 10 bases between. The CDR3 sequence is 13 residues long. This CDR3 is CASSRVIDTEAFF. CDR3 DNA sequence: TGTGCCAGCAGTAGGGTGATAGACACTGAAGCTTTCTTT.

J is TRBJ2-1 and V is TRBV11-2, with D uncertain. This CDR3 is 14 amino acids long. Germline CDR1 reads SGHAT; CDR2 reads FQNNGV. Trimming shortened V by 6 bases and J by 16 bases, and 25 bases separated the two germline ends. The CDR3 DNA follows: TGTGCCAGCAGGGCTTCAGACACCTACAATGAGCGCTTCTTC. Amino acid sequence: CASRASDTYNERFF. The entire variable domain, with the rest obtained from reference TRBV11-2 and TRBJ2-1, is as follows: EAGVAQSPRYKIIEKRQSVAFWCNPISGHATLYWYQQILGQGPKLLIQFQNNGVVDDSQLPKDRFSAERLKGVDSTLKIQPAKLEDSAVYLCASRASDTYNERFFGPGTRLTVL.

For this clonotype: This may be a read error: a much more frequent sequence differs by one nucleotide. The rearrangement links TRBV20-1 to TRBJ2-7, with 9 positions matching TRBD1. This CDR3 has 13 amino acids. Germline CDR1 is DFQATT and CDR2 is SNEGSKA (reference sequence). Trimming cost V 7 bases and J 0 bases; bases outside gene matches: 4. DNA for the CDR3: TGCAGTGTTCCGACAGGGGGCTCCTACGAGCAGTACTTC. This gives the protein CSVPTGGSYEQYF.

Comments on this clonotype: A read error may produce the germline difference seen at one junction end. This chain links TRBV5-1 with TRBJ1-5; D is undetermined. The CDR3 is 16 amino acids. Germline CDR1 reads SGHRS; CDR2 reads YFSETQ. The CDR3: CASSFGPGNSNQSQHF. The CDR3 nucleotides are TGCGCCAGCAGCTTCGGCCCCGGGAATAGCAATCAGTCCCAGCATTTT.